The source of this T cell receptor (beta chain) is a study of T cell clones after liver transplantation. Study context: Subjects received no induction therapy and standard immunosuppression until randomization at 12-24 months post-transplant. At least one year of complete immunosuppression withdrawal without enzymes over twice normal defined tolerance.

V lost 2 bases, J lost 4 bases, and 4 bases stayed unmatched. The length of the CDR3 is 14 residues. Germline V gene lookup returns CDR1 SGHVS and CDR2 FQNEAQ. The repertoire was sequenced with immunoSEQ multiplex PCR; TCRdb's copy has only in-frame clones and lacks some. The repertoire includes around 110,000 clones, 90% of them detected once, and roughly 0.8% sits in the top ten. Points from the study as a whole: In most of the 8 subjects, circulating graft-donor-reactive CD4 TCRbeta sequences fell significantly after transplant. Compared with third party-reactive sequences, donor-reactive ones declined more, independent of withdrawal success.

As to this clone: Its target is not known.

The sequencing here drew on CD4+ T cells from blood, taken 12 months after liver transplant. This sequence originates from a human patient who received a liver transplant. The graft donor may have given rise to some T cells. This sequence joins TRBV7-8 and TRBJ2-5, with TRBD2 matching over 7 bases. As DNA, the CDR3 is TGTGCCAGCAGCTTAAGGACTAGGTCAGAGACCCAGTACTTC. Residues: CASSLRTRSETQYF.